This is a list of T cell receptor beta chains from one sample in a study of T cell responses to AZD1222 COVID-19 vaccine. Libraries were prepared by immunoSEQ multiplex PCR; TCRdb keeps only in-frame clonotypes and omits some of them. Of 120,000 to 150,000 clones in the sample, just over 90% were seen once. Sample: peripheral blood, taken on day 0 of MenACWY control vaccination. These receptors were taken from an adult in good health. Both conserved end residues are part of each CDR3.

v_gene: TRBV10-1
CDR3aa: CASSEGNTEAFF

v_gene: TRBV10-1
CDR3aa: CASSDGKDFTEKLFF

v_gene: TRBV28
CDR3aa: CASSLFGTGGNTIYF

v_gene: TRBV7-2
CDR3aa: CASRTDGEIGSPLHF

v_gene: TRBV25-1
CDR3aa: CASSEPQINGYTF

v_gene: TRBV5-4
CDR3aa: CASSGAFGSGASYEQYF

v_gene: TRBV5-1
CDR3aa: CASSLLGQQETQYF

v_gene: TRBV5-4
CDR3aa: CASSTWQDSGNTIYF

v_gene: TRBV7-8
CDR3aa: CASSRRSDEQFF

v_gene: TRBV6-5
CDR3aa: CASTRTGHLNQPQHF

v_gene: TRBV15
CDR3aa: CATSRDAGGNEQYF

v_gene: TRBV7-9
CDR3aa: CASSLGGTRREPYEQYF

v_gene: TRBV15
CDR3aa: CATSRDRDRGYNEQFF

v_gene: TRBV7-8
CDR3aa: CASSLISRSDYGYTF

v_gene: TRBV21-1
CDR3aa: CASRGGLLSSPLHF

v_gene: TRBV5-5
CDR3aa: CASSARDRDYNSPLHF

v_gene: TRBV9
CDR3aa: CASSPTSGGETQYF

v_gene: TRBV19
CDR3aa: CASSMGRMNTEAFF

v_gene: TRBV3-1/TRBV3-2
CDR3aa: CASSHDGHRLDGYTF

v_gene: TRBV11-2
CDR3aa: CASSSPAVSYEQYF

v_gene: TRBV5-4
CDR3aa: CASSSPDRGYEQYF

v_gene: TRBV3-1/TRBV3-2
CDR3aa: CASSHLYSGRYEQYF

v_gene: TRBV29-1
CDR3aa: CSVYSRPGNTIYF

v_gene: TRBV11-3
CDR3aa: CASTPGTSGSGEQFF

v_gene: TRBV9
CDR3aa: CASSGTGSRSYEQYF

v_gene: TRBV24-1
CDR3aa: CATSLTGPGNTIYF

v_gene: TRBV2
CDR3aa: CASSIGQLGYTF

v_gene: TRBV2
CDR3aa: CATTGARNTGELFF

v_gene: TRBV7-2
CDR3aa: CASSLGLDYEQYF

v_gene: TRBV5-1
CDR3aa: CASSLGGSGASYTDTQYF

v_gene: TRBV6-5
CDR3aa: CASRNTFYNSPLHF

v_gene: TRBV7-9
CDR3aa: CASSFSTGSTEAFF

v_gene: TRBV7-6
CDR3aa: CASSRLASGANEQFF

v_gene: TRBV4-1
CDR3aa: CASSQGTSPSTDTQYF

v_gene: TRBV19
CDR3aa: CASSITENTEAFF

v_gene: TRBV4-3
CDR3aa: CASSQGAWGLTEAFF

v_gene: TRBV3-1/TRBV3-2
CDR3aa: CASSNSYEQYF

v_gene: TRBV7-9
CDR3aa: CASSLGTDEAFF

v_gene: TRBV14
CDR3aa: CASSRGPHYGYTF

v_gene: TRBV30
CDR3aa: CAWSVHSGQPQHF

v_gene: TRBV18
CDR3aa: CASSPQGPLFTF

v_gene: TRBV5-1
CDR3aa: CASSLDRGMTEAFF

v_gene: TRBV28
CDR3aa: CASTNKRGDWLLENEKLFF

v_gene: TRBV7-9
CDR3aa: CASSPDRGTEKLFF

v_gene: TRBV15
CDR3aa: CATGTRSYGYTF